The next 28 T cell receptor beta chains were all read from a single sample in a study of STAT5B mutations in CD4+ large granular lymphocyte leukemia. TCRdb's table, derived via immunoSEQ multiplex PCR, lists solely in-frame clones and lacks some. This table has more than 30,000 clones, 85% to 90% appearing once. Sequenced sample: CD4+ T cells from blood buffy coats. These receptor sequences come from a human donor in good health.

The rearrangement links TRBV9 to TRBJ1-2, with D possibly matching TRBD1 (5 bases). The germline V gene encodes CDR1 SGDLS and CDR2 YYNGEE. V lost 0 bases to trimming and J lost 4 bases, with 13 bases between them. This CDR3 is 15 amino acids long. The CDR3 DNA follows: TGTGCCAGCAGCGTAGACGTAACAGGAGGCTATGGCTACACCTTC. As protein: CASSVDVTGGYGYTF.

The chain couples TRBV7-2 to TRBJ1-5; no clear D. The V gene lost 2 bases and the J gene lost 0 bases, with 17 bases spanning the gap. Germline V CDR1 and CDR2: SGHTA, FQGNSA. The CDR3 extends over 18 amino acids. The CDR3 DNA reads TGTGCCAGCAGCTTAATCTATCGGGGAACTTATAGCAATCAGCCCCAGCATTTT. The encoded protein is CASSLIYRGTYSNQPQHF.

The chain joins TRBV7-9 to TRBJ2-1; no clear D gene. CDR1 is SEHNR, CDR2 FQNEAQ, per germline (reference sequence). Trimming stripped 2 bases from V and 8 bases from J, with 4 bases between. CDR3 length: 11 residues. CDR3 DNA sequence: TGTGCCAGCAGCTTATGGGATGAGCAGTTCTTC. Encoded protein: CASSLWDEQFF.

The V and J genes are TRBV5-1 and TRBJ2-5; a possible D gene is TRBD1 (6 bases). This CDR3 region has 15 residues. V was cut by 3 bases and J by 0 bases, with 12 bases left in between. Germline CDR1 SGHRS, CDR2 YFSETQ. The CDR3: CASSSRTEYQETQYF. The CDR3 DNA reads TGCGCCAGCAGCTCCCGGACAGAGTACCAAGAGACCCAGTACTTC.

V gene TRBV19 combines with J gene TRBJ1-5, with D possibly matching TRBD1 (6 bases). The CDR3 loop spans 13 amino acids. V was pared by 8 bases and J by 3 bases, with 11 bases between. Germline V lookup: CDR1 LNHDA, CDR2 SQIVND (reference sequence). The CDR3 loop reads CASSGAPNQPQHF. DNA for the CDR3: TGTGCCAGTTCAGGGGCCCCCAATCAGCCCCAGCATTTT.

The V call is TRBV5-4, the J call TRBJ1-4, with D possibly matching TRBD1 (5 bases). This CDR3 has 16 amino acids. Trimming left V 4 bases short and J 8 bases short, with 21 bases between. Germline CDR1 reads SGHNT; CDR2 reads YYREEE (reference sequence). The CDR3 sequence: CASSPAGTRSGEKLFF. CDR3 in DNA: TGTGCCAGCAGCCCGGCGGGGACCCGGAGTGGCGAAAAACTGTTTTTT.

CDR3 loop: CASSGPQGVWTEAFF. DNA of the CDR3: TGTGCCAGCAGTGGACCCCAGGGTGTATGGACTGAAGCTTTCTTT. The chain has TRBV25-1 and TRBJ1-1, with D perhaps matching TRBD1 (5 bases). There are 15 residues in the CDR3. Trimming stripped 4 bases from V and 5 bases from J, with 17 bases between. The germline CDR1 and CDR2 sequences are MGHDK and SYGVNS.

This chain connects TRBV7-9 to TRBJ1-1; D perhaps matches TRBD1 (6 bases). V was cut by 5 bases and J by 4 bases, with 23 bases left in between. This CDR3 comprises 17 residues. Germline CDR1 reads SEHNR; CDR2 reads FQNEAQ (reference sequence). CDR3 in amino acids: CASSTTYIPGAVTEAFF. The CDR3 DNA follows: TGTGCCAGCAGCACAACTTATATTCCAGGGGCGGTCACTGAAGCTTTCTTT.

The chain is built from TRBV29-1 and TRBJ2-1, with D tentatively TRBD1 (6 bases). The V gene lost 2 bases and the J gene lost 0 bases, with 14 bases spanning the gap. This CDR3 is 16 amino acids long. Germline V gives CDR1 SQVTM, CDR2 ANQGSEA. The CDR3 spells CSVEIRQGSSYNEQFF. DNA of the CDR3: TGCAGCGTTGAAATAAGGCAGGGGAGCTCCTACAATGAGCAGTTCTTC.

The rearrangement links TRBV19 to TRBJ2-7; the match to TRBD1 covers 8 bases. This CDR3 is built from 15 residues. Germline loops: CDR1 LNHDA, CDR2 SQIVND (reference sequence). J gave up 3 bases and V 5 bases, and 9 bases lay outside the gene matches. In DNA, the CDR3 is TGTGCCAGTAGTCCCAGGGCAGGGGGCAGCTACGAGCAGTACTTC. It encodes CASSPRAGGSYEQYF. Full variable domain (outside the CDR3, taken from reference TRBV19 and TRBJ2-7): DGGITQSPKYLFRKEGQNVTLSCEQNLNHDAMYWYRQDPGQGLRLIYYSQIVNDFQKGDIAEGYSVSREKKESFPLTVTSAQKNPTAFYLCASSPRAGGSYEQYFGPGTRLTVT.

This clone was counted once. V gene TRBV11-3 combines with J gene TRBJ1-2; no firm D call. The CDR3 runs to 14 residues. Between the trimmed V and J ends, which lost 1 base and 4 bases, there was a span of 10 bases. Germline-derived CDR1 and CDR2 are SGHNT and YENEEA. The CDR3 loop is CASSLGTDVYGYTF. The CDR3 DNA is TGTGCCAGCAGCTTAGGAACGGACGTCTATGGCTACACCTTC.

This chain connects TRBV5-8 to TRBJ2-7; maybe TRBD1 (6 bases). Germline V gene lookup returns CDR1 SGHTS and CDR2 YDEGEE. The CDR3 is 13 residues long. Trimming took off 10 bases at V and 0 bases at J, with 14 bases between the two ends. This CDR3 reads CAAASRGSYEQYF. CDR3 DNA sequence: TGTGCCGCGGCTTCCAGGGGCTCCTACGAGCAGTACTTC. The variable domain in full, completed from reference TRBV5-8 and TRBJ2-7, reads EAGVTQSPTHLIKTRGQQATLRCSPISGHTSVYWYQQALGLGLQFLLWYDEGEERNRGNFPPRFSGRQFPNYSSELNVNALELEDSALYLCAAASRGSYEQYFGPGTRLTVT.

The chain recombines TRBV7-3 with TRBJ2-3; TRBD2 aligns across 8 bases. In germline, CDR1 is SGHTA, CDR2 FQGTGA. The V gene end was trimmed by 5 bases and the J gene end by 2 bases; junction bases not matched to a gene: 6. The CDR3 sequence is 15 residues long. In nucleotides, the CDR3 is TGTGCCAGCAGCCCCTTTAGCGGGAACACAGATACGCAGTATTTT. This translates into CASSPFSGNTDTQYF.

CDR3 nucleotide sequence: TGTGCCAGCAGTGAGAACGCTAACTATGGCTACACCTTC. Translated, it gives CASSENANYGYTF. The chain carries TRBV6-1 and TRBJ1-2; D remains ambiguous. The CDR3 loop spans 13 amino acids. The V gene's germline CDR1 is MNHNS and CDR2 SASEGT. The germline V and J ends were trimmed by 3 bases and 0 bases, with 5 bases remaining between them.

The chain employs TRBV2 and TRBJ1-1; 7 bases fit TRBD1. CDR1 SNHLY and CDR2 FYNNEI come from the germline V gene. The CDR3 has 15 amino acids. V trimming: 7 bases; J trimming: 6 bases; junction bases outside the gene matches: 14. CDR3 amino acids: CASKQDVDRVPEAFF. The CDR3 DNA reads TGTGCCAGCAAACAGGACGTCGACAGGGTCCCTGAAGCTTTCTTT.

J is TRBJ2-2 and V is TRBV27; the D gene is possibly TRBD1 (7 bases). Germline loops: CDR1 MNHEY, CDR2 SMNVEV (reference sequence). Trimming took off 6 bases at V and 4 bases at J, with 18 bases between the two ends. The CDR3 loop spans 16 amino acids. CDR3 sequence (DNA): TGTGCCAGCAGGACGGGACAGCGGGCGACCACCGGGGAGCTGTTTTTT. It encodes CASRTGQRATTGELFF.

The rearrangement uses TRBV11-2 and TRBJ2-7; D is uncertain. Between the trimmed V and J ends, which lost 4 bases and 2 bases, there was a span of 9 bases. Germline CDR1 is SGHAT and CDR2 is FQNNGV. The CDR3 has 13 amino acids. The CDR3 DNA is TGTGCCAGCAGCTCAAGAAATACCTACGAGCAGTACTTC. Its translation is CASSSRNTYEQYF. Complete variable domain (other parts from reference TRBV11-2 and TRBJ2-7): EAGVAQSPRYKIIEKRQSVAFWCNPISGHATLYWYQQILGQGPKLLIQFQNNGVVDDSQLPKDRFSAERLKGVDSTLKIQPAKLEDSAVYLCASSSRNTYEQYFGPGTRLTVT.

DNA of the CDR3: TGTGCCAGCAGGGGAGAGCGGGGAAGCTCCTACAATGAGCAGTTCTTC. Translating it yields CASRGERGSSYNEQFF. The chain joins TRBV2 to TRBJ2-1; 7 bases fit TRBD2. Trimming took 6 bases from V and 0 from J; bases not matched to a gene: 8. Germline values: CDR1 SNHLY, CDR2 FYNNEI. The CDR3 has 16 amino acids.

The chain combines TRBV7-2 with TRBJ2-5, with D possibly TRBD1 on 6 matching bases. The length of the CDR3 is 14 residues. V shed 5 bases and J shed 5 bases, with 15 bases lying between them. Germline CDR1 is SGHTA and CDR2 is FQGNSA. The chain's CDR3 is CASSKGQNRETQYF. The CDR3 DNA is TGTGCCAGCAGCAAGGGACAAAACAGGGAGACCCAGTACTTC.

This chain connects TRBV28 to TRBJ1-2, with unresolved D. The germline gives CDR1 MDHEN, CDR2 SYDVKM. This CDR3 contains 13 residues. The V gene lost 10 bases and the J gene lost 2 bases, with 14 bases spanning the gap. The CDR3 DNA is TGTGCCACCACCCGGAGAGGGAACTATGGCTACACCTTC. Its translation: CATTRRGNYGYTF.

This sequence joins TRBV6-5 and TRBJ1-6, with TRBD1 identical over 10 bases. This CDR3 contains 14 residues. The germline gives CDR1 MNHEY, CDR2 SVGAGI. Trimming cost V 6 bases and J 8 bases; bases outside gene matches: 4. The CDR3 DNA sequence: TGTGCCAGCAGCCGGGACAGGGGTGATTCACCCCTCCACTTT. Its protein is CASSRDRGDSPLHF.

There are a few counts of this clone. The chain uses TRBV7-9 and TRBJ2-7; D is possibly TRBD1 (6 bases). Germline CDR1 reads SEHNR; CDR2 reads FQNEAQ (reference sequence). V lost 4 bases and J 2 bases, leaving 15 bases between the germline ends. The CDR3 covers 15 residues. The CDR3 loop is CASSSGQSPTYEQYF. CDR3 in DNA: TGTGCCAGCAGCTCCGGACAGAGTCCAACCTACGAGCAGTACTTC. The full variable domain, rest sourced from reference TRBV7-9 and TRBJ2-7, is DTGVSQNPRHKITKRGQNVTFRCDPISEHNRLYWYRQTLGQGPEFLTYFQNEAQLEKSRLLSDRFSAERPKGSFSTLEIQRTEQGDSAMYLCASSSGQSPTYEQYFGPGTRLTVT.

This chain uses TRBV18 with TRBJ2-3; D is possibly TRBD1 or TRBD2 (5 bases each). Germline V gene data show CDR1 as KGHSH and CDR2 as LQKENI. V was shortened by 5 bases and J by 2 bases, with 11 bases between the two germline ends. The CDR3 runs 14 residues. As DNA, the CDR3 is TGTGCCAGCTCAACCGTGGGGGTCACAGATACGCAGTATTTT. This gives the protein CASSTVGVTDTQYF.

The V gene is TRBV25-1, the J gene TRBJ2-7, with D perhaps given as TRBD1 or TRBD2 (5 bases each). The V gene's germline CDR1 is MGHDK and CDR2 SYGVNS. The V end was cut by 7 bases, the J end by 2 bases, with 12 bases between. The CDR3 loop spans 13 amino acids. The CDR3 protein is CASTRDGPYEQYF. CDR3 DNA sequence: TGTGCCAGCACTAGGGACGGGCCCTACGAGCAGTACTTC.

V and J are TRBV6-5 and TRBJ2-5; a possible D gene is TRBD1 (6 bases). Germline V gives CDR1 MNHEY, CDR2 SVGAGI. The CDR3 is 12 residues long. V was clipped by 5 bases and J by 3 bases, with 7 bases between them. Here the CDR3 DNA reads TGTGCCAGCAGTAACAGGGAAGAGACCCAGTACTTC. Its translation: CASSNREETQYF.

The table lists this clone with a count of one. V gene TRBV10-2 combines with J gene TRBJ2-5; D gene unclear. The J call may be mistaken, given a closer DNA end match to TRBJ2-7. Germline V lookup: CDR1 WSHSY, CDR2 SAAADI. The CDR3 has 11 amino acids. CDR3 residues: CASILAGEQYF. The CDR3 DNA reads TGCGCCAGCATACTCGCCGGCGAGCAGTACTTC.

For the CDR3, the DNA is TGTGCCAGCAGCGGGAACAGCGGTAACACTGAAGCTTTCTTT. Protein: CASSGNSGNTEAFF. V usage is TRBV13 and J usage is TRBJ1-1; D remains ambiguous. V lost 5 bases and J lost 2, with 12 bases in between. Germline V lookup: CDR1 PRHDT, CDR2 FYEKMQ (reference sequence). The CDR3 spans 14 residues.

The DNA for the CDR3 is TGTGCCAGCAAAAAAACCAGGGGAGCAGTCGACTATGGCTACACCTTC. Amino acid sequence: CASKKTRGAVDYGYTF. V and J are TRBV21-1 and TRBJ1-2; whether TRBD1, the table's D call, matches the DNA was not checked. TRBV21-1 is an annotated pseudogene. This CDR3 contains 16 residues.